This record concerns one TCR beta chain sequence. Antigen: not known. The entry originates in a study of T cells after yellow fever vaccination. Broader study findings: Contaminants from the bulk population, in the form of abundant clonotypes, could be found in FACS-sorted repertoires.

Germline V lookup: CDR1 KGHSH, CDR2 LQKENI. Unmatched junction bases numbered 2, after V lost 3 bases and J lost 0 bases. This CDR3 region has 16 residues. 5'RACE template switching produced TCR cDNA carrying a universal primer site and UMIs. Via MiXCR, TCRdb re-called the 5' RACE reads, giving one row per CDR3 protein. The data hold about 400,000 distinct CDR3 sequences, with around a tenth observed a single time. The TCR originated in a man aged 18 to 30 who received the YFV17D yellow fever vaccine. Sequenced material: PBMCs, taken on the day of the first yellow fever vaccination. This chain uses TRBV18 with TRBJ2-2, with TRBD2 matching over 9 bases. DNA for the CDR3: TGTGCCAGCTCACCGCAGCGGGGGGCGAACACCGGGGAGCTGTTTTTT. Translation: CASSPQRGANTGELFF.